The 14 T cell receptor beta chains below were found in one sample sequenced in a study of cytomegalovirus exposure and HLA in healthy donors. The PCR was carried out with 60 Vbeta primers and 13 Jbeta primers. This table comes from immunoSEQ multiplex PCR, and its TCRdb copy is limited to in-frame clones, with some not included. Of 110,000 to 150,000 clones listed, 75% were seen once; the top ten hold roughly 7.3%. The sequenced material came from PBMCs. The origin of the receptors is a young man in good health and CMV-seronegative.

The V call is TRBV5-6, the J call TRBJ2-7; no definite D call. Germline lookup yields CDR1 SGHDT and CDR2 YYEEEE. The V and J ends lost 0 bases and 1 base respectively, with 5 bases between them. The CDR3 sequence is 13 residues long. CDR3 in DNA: TGTGCCAGCAGCTTGGAACAGTCCTACGAGCAGTACTTC. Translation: CASSLEQSYEQYF.

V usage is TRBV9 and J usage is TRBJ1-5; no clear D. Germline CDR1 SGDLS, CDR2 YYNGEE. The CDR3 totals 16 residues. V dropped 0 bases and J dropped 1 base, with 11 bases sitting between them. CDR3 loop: CASSVDSGQSNQPQHF. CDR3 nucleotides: TGTGCCAGCAGCGTAGATTCTGGCCAGAGCAATCAGCCCCAGCATTTT.

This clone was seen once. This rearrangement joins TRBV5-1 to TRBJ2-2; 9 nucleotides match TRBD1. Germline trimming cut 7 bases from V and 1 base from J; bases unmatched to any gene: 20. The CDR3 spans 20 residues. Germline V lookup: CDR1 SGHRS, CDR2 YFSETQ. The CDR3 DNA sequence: TGCGCCAGCTCTCCCATTGGACAGGGGACTTTTTCTCAGAACACCGGGGAGCTGTTTTTT. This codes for CASSPIGQGTFSQNTGELFF.

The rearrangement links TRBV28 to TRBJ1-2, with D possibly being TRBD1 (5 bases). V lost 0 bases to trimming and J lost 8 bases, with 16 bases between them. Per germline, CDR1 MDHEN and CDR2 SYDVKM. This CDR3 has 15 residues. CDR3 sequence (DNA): TGTGCCAGCAGTTTATGGCACCAGGGCGAAGGCGGCTACACCTTC. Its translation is CASSLWHQGEGGYTF.

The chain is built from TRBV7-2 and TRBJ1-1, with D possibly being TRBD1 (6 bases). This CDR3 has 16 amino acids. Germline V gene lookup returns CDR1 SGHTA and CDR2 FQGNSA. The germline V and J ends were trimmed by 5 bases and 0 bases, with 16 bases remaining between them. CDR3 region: CASSAWTAGVNTEAFF. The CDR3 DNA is TGTGCCAGCAGCGCCTGGACAGCCGGTGTGAACACTGAAGCTTTCTTT.

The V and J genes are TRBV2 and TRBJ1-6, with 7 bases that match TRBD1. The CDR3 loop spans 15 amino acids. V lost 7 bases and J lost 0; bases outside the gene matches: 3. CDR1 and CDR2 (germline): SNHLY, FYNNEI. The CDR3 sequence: CASTGTASYNSPLHF. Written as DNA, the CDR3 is TGTGCCAGCACTGGGACAGCCTCCTATAATTCACCCCTCCACTTT.

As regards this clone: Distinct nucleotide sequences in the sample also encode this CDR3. The DNA for the CDR3 is TGTGCCAGCACCGGACAGGGGGCGCACACTGAAGCTTTCTTT. This gives the protein CASTGQGAHTEAFF. The chain employs TRBV6-1 and TRBJ1-1, with TRBD1 matching 11 bases. CDR3 size: 14 residues. Germline CDR1 and CDR2: MNHNS and SASEGT. The trim removed 7 bases at V and 3 bases at J, leaving 4 bases unmatched.

CDR3 residues: CAWTQGAANVLTF. The CDR3 bases are TGTGCCTGGACCCAAGGGGCGGCCAACGTCCTGACTTTC. V and J are TRBV30 and TRBJ2-6, with D perhaps TRBD1 (5 bases). Trimming took 4 bases from V and 6 from J, leaving 10 bases between them. Germline CDR1 is GTSNPN and CDR2 is SVGIG (reference sequence). The CDR3 totals 13 residues.

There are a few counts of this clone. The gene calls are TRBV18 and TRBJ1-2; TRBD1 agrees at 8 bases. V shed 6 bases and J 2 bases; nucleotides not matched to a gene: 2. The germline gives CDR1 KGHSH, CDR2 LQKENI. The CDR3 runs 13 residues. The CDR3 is CASSTGVNYGYTF. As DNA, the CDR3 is TGTGCCAGCTCGACAGGGGTAAACTATGGCTACACCTTC.

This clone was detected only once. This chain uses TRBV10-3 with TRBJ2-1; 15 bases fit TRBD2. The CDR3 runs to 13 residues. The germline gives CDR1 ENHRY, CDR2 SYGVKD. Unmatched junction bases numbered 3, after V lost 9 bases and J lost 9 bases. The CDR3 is CAIRTSGGAEQFF. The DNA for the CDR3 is TGTGCCATAAGGACTAGCGGGGGGGCTGAGCAGTTCTTC.

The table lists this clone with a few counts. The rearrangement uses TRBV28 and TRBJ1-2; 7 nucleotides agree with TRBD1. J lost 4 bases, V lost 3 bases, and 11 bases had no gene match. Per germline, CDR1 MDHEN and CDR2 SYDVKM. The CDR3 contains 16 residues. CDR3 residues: CASSFHGGQWTYGYTF. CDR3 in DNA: TGTGCCAGCAGTTTCCACGGGGGACAGTGGACCTATGGCTACACCTTC.

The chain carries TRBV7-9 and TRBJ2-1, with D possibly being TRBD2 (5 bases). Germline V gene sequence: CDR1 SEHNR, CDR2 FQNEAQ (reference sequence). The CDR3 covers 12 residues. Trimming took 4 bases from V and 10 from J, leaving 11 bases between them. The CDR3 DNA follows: TGTGCCAGCAGCTGGTCAGCGGACGAGCAGTTCTTC. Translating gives CASSWSADEQFF.

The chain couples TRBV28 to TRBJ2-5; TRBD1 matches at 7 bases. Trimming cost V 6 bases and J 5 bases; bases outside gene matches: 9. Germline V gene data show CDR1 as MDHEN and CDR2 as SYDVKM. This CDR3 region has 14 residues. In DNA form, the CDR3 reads TGTGCCAGCAGACCACAGGGGCTCCGGGAGACCCAGTACTTC. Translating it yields CASRPQGLRETQYF.

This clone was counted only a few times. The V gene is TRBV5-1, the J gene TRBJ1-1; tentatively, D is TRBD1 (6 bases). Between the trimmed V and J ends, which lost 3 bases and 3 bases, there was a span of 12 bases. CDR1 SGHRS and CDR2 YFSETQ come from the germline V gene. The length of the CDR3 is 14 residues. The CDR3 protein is CASSSVGGDTEAFF. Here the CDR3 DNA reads TGCGCCAGCAGCTCCGTAGGGGGGGACACTGAAGCTTTCTTT.